Listed below are T cell receptor beta chains from one sample, sequenced in a study of blood T cells in healthy people across ages. TCRdb re-analysed the 5' RACE reads in MiXCR, keeping a single row per CDR3 protein. The table records fewer than 700,000 distinct CDR3 sequences, 40% to 45% of them present only once. The sequenced sample consisted of blood. The receptors derive from an elderly man in good health. CDR3s leave out the opening cysteine and the closing phenylalanine or tryptophan.

j_call v_call cdr3_aa
TRBJ2-5 TRBV6-1 ASRGLAGTPETQY
NA TRBV7-3 ASSLNRAEVNEQY
TRBJ2-3 TRBV12-3/TRBV12-4 ASSSGWDTQY
TRBJ2-5 TRBV3-1 ASSPPGRGLETQY
TRBJ2-3 TRBV6-6 ATLSGGQVDTQY
TRBJ2-1 TRBV20-1 SVRVFGRGLNNEQF
TRBJ2-3 TRBV3-1 ASSRLLAGAGYGTDTQY
TRBJ2-2 TRBV6-2/TRBV6-3 ASSYSGSTGELF
TRBJ2-7 TRBV4-3 ASSLTPRTSGYNEQY
NA TRBV20-1 SAILNRQSQTQY
NA TRBV27 ASSGRRDRLEQY
TRBJ2-1 TRBV14 ASSQSGRAVWSSYNEQF
TRBJ2-3 TRBV11-3 ASSANPLDTDTQY
TRBJ1-4 TRBV12-3/TRBV12-4 ASSPPGGGYEKLF
TRBJ2-2 TRBV27 ASSFGRNTGELF
TRBJ2-6 TRBV2 ASSAGVGANVLT
TRBJ1-5 TRBV6-2/TRBV6-3 ASSRGYDNQPQH
TRBJ2-7 TRBV11-3 ASSLASTSDEQY
TRBJ2-1 TRBV29-1 SVEGGPGEQF
TRBJ2-1 TRBV29-1 SGRGMAGGRREQF
NA TRBV9 ASYQTSGYEQY
TRBJ2-1 TRBV7-2 ASSARVPNEQF
NA TRBV20-1 SARRDRASEQY
TRBJ2-7 TRBV5-1 ASSLGPGES
TRBJ2-1 TRBV21-1 ASKRTSGRGYNEQF
TRBJ2-7 TRBV28 ASSSQGVNYEQY
TRBJ2-6 TRBV9 ASSVAPNSGANVLT
TRBJ1-1 TRBV29-1 SVEELVGRAYTEAF
TRBJ2-7 TRBV6-2/TRBV6-3 ASSWTSVPYEQY
TRBJ1-1 TRBV27 ASAPGLMNTEAF
TRBJ1-1 TRBV27 ASSLGGQVGGTEAF
TRBJ2-1 TRBV6-2/TRBV6-3 ARPRASGIYNEQF
TRBJ2-7 TRBV20-1 SARSTSGRAQFLYEQY
TRBJ1-6 TRBV7-2 ASSLVRTANTSPLH